This T cell receptor (beta chain) derives from a study of patients and donors after allogeneic stem cell transplantation. A single record per CDR3 protein comes from TCRdb applying MiXCR to the RT-PCR reads. Here the sample spans a few hundred thousand distinct CDR3 sequences, roughly two fifths being singletons. What was sequenced was blood, either unsorted or a sorted T cell fraction (not recorded which). This receptor was identified in a human donor who was either an allogeneic HSCT recipient or a stem cell or donor lymphocyte infusion donor (not recorded which). It is not recorded whose cells these are; they may come from a transplant donor.

CDR3 loop: CASSPRGQGTNTGELFF. In nucleotides, the CDR3 is TGCGCCAGCAGCCCCCGTGGACAGGGAACGAACACCGGGGAGCTGTTTTTT. The chain employs TRBV5-1 and TRBJ2-2; 8 nucleotides match TRBD1. V dropped 4 bases and J dropped 0; count of bases not matched to a gene: 8. From germline, CDR1 is SGHRS and CDR2 YFSETQ. The CDR3 spans 17 residues.